This T cell receptor (beta chain) originates from a study of blood T cell repertoires in COVID-19. Study details: PBMCs, B-cell-depleted T cells, or T cells provided the cDNA or gDNA that made up the material.

Germline values: CDR1 SGHVS, CDR2 FNYEAQ. Trimming took off 5 bases at V and 0 bases at J, with 17 bases between the two ends. The CDR3 totals 18 residues. Original data processing: Cell counts per sample came from amplifying reference gene primers. Libraries were prepared by immunoSEQ multiplex PCR; TCRdb keeps only in-frame clonotypes and omits some of them. The V and J calls and clone size come from that table; D and trimming were worked out from the DNA. This sample has about 400,000 clones, with around 89% found just once. Sample: peripheral blood. The receptor's source is a woman aged 30 to 39 with acute or convalescent COVID-19. V and J are TRBV7-6 and TRBJ2-6; possible D gene TRBD2, 5 bases. CDR3 loop: CASSPLNGGYSGANVLTF. Written as DNA, the CDR3 is TGTGCCAGCAGCCCATTAAACGGCGGGTACTCTGGGGCCAACGTCCTGACTTTC.